This TCR beta chain comes out of a study of immune characterization of retroperitoneal liposarcoma. By share of the sample, this clonotype is medium-sized. The ends lost 3 bases at V and 4 bases at J; junction bases unmatched: 1. Germline V gives CDR1 SGHTA, CDR2 FQGTGA. This CDR3 comprises 14 residues. MiXCR, run by TCRdb on the PCR reads, gives a single entry per CDR3 protein. The repertoire holds some 10,000 distinct CDR3 sequences, about 27% seen once, with approximately 8% in the top ten. Material for sequencing was tumor tissue. The genes are TRBV7-3 and TRBJ2-3; 10 bases line up with TRBD2. This sequence originates from a male donor with retroperitoneal liposarcoma. CDR3 in DNA: TGTGCCAGCAGCTTTGGACTAGCGGCAGATACGCAGTATTTT. Amino acids: CASSFGLAADTQYF.